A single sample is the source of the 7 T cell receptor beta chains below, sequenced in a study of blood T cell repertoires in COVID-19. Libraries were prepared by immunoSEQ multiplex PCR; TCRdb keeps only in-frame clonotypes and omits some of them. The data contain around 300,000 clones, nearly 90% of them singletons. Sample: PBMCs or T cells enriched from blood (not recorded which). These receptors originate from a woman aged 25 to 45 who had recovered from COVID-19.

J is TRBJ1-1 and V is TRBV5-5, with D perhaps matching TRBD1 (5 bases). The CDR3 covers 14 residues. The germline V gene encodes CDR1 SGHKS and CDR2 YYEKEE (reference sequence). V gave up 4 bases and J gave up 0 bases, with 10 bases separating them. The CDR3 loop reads CASSPGRVNTEAFF. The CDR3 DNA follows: TGTGCCAGCAGCCCTGGCAGGGTGAACACTGAAGCTTTCTTT.

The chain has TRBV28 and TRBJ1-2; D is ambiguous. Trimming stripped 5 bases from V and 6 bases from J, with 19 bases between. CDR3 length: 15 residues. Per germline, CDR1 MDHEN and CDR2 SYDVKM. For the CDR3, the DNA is TGTGCCAGCAGTCGCCCGGGAAAGTGGCGGCATGGCTACACCTTC. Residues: CASSRPGKWRHGYTF.

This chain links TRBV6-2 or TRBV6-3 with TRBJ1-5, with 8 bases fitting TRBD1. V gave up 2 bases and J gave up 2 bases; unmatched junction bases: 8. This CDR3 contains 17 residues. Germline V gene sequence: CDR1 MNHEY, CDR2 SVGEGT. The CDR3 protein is CASSYPGQGIGNQPQHF. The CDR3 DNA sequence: TGTGCCAGCAGTTACCCCGGACAGGGCATTGGCAATCAGCCCCAGCATTTT.

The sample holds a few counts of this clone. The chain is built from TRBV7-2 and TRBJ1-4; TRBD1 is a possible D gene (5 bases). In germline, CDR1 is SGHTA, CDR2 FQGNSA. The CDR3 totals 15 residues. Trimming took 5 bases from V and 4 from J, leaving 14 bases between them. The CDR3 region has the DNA TGTGCCAGCAGCCTCGACAGAGCCAGTAATGAAAAACTGTTTTTT. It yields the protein CASSLDRASNEKLFF.

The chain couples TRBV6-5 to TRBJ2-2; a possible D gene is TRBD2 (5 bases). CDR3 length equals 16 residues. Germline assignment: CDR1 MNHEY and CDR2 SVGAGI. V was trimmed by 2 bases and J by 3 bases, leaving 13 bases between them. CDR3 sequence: CASSYLTGSHTGELFF. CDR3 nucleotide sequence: TGTGCCAGCAGTTACCTCACGGGGAGCCACACCGGGGAGCTGTTTTTT.

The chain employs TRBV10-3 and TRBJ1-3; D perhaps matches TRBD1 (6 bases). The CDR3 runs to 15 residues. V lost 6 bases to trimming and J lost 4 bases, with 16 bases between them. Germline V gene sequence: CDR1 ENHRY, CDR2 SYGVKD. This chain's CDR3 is CAISRGAMVGNTIYF. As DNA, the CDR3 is TGTGCCATCAGCCGGGGGGCGATGGTCGGAAACACCATATATTTT.

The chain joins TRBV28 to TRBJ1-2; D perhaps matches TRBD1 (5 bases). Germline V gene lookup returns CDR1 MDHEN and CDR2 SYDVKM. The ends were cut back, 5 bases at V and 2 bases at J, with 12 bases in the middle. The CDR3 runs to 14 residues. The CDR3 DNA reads TGTGCCAGCAGTCTTCAAGGGGTAAACTATGGCTACACCTTC. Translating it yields CASSLQGVNYGYTF.